A single sample is the source of the 29 T cell receptor beta chains below, sequenced in a study of CD8+CD57+ T cells in acquired aplastic anemia. It was genomic DNA that served as the template for profiling TCR beta VDJ and CDR3. From the reads, TCRdb called clonotypes with MiXCR, one entry per CDR3 protein. The profile shows 200,000 to 250,000 distinct CDR3 sequences, approximately 60% of them singletons. Specimen: sorted CD4+, CD8+, or CD8+CD57+ T cells (not recorded which) from PBMCs. The receptors shown here come from a human donor in good health.

Turning to this clonotype: No DNA is shown, since the ends of the CDR3 on it are uncertain; the CDR3 is the one TCRdb lists. The chain joins TRBV6-5 to TRBJ2-5; whether TRBD1, the table's D call, matches the DNA was not checked. Per the germline V gene, CDR1 is MNHEY and CDR2 is SVGAGI. The CDR3 spans 11 amino acids, including both terminal residues. The CDR3 protein is CASSWGVGISF.

The chain has TRBV15 and TRBJ2-7; D might be TRBD1 (6 bases). V lost 2 bases and J 2 bases, leaving 19 bases between the germline ends. This CDR3 contains 17 residues. From germline, CDR1 is LNHNV and CDR2 YYDKDF (reference sequence). This CDR3 is CATSRHPLGQPTYEQYF. The CDR3 coding sequence is TGTGCCACCAGCAGACACCCGTTAGGACAGCCGACCTACGAGCAGTACTTC. Using reference TRBV15 and TRBJ2-7 for the parts outside the CDR3, the full variable domain is DAMVIQNPRYQVTQFGKPVTLSCSQTLNHNVMYWYQQKSSQAPKLLFHYYDKDFNNEADTPDNFQSRRPNTSFCFLDIRSPGLGDTAMYLCATSRHPLGQPTYEQYFGPGTRLTVT.

This clonotype ranks as medium-sized. The chain couples TRBV19 to TRBJ2-7; tentatively, D is TRBD1 or TRBD2 (5 bases each). V gave up 3 bases and J gave up 7 bases, with 13 bases separating them. The germline V gene has CDR1 LNHDA and CDR2 SQIVND (reference sequence). CDR3 length: 13 residues. This CDR3 reads CASSMRDLREQYF. The CDR3 region has the DNA TGTGCCAGTAGTATGAGGGACCTGCGGGAGCAGTACTTC.

This clonotype has at least ten counts. The rearrangement joins TRBV15 to TRBJ1-3, with D hard to call. V was trimmed by 0 bases and J by 1 base, leaving 7 bases between them. Germline assignment: CDR1 LNHNV and CDR2 YYDKDF (reference sequence). The length of the CDR3 is 15 residues. The CDR3 DNA reads TGTGCCACCAGCAGAGATCAAGATTCTGGAAACACCATATATTTT. Protein sequence: CATSRDQDSGNTIYF. Together with reference TRBV15 and TRBJ1-3, the CDR3 gives the full variable domain: DAMVIQNPRYQVTQFGKPVTLSCSQTLNHNVMYWYQQKSSQAPKLLFHYYDKDFNNEADTPDNFQSRRPNTSFCFLDIRSPGLGDTAMYLCATSRDQDSGNTIYFGEGSWLTVV.

The V and J genes are TRBV20-1 and TRBJ2-7; TRBD1 aligns across 11 bases. CDR1 DFQATT and CDR2 SNEGSKA come from the germline V gene (reference sequence). Trimming cost V 4 bases and J 2 bases; bases outside gene matches: 7. The CDR3 runs 15 residues. CDR3 DNA: TGCAGTGCTAACGTCCGGGACAGGGGGACCTACGAGCAGTACTTC. This encodes CSANVRDRGTYEQYF.

This clonotype was detected ten times or more. The V call is TRBV6-1, the J call TRBJ2-7, with unresolved D. Germline CDR1 and CDR2: MNHNS and SASEGT. The CDR3 extends over 12 amino acids. V was pared by 6 bases and J by 2 bases, with 8 bases between. The DNA for the CDR3 is TGTGCCAGCAGGATTGTCCCCTACGAGCAGTACTTC. It is translated as CASRIVPYEQYF.

The V gene is TRBV7-2, the J gene TRBJ2-2; D call uncertain. The CDR3 covers 16 residues. V was clipped by 4 bases and J by 4 bases, with 16 bases between them. Per the germline V gene, CDR1 is SGHTA and CDR2 is FQGNSA. CDR3 in DNA: TGTGCCAGCAGCTCTCACTTGGTAAAGGGCACCGGGGAGCTGTTTTTT. Its protein is CASSSHLVKGTGELFF.

The rearrangement uses TRBV5-4 and TRBJ2-7; 9 positions match TRBD1. Germline V CDR1 and CDR2: SGHNT, YYREEE (reference sequence). The CDR3 runs 14 residues. Losses at the gene ends were 7 bases for V and 5 bases for J; bases not matched to a gene: 10. The CDR3 DNA reads as TGTGCCAGCTCACCCCGGACAGGGGCCGACGAGCAGTACTTC. It encodes CASSPRTGADEQYF.

This clonotype was observed many times. The chain combines TRBV12-3 or TRBV12-4 with TRBJ2-7, with TRBD2 matching 11 bases. The CDR3 runs to 15 residues. The ends lost 7 bases at V and 2 bases at J; junction bases unmatched: 7. The DNA of the CDR3 is TGTGCCAGCACTTCGACTAGCGGGGTCACCTACGAGCAGTACTTC. This sequence encodes CASTSTSGVTYEQYF.

This clonotype was counted many times. The chain employs TRBV9 and TRBJ2-7; D remains ambiguous. Trimming took 2 bases from V and 5 from J, leaving 5 bases between them. The germline CDR1 and CDR2 sequences are SGDLS and YYNGEE. The CDR3 is made up of 11 amino acids. This CDR3 is CASSVGDEQYF. The CDR3 DNA reads TGTGCCAGCAGCGTGGGCGACGAGCAGTACTTC.

This clonotype has a handful of counts. The chain recombines TRBV2 with TRBJ2-5; D is unclear. Trimming stripped 6 bases from V and 2 bases from J, with 19 bases between. The CDR3 is 16 amino acids. Germline CDR1 SNHLY, CDR2 FYNNEI. Here the CDR3 reads CASSPRGPWRQETQYF. The CDR3 coding sequence is TGTGCCAGCAGCCCCCGTGGACCGTGGAGACAAGAGACCCAGTACTTC.

This sequence joins TRBV7-3 and TRBJ2-2, with 14 bases aligning to TRBD2. Trimming cost V 5 bases and J 6 bases; bases outside gene matches: 5. This CDR3 comprises 16 residues. Germline V CDR1 and CDR2: SGHTA, FQGTGA. The CDR3 bases are TGTGCCAGCAGCGTAGGACTAGCGGGAGGCGCCGGGGAGCTGTTTTTT. This translates into CASSVGLAGGAGELFF. Based on the CDR3 plus reference TRBV7-3 and TRBJ2-2, the full variable domain is GAGVSQTPSNKVTEKGKYVELRCDPISGHTALYWYRQSLGQGPEFLIYFQGTGAADDSGLPNDRFFAVRPEGSVSTLKIQRTERGDSAVYLCASSVGLAGGAGELFFGEGSRLTVL.

The V call is TRBV20-1, the J call TRBJ2-7; 8 nucleotides match TRBD2. Germline V CDR1 and CDR2: DFQATT, SNEGSKA (reference sequence). J lost 1 base, V lost 3 bases, and 11 bases had no gene match. CDR3 size: 16 residues. As DNA, the CDR3 is TGCAGTGCTAGGTCAACCGCGACTAGCGTATCCTACGAGCAGTACTTC. As protein: CSARSTATSVSYEQYF.

The gene calls are TRBV11-3 and TRBJ2-5, with 16 bases fitting TRBD2. CDR1 and CDR2 (germline): SGHNT, YENEEA. There are 19 residues in the CDR3. The V gene end was trimmed by 5 bases and the J gene end by 7 bases; junction bases not matched to a gene: 16. CDR3 loop: CASSQFGTSGRAGYGTQYF. In DNA form, the CDR3 reads TGTGCCAGCAGCCAGTTCGGGACTAGCGGGAGGGCAGGTTATGGGACCCAGTACTTC.

The chain employs TRBV11-3 and TRBJ2-1; 9 bases map to TRBD1. CDR1 SGHNT and CDR2 YENEEA come from the germline V gene. There are 13 residues in the CDR3. V lost 0 bases to trimming and J lost 15 bases; unmatched junction nucleotides: 6. CDR3 in amino acids: CASSLDRGQGLFF. DNA of the CDR3: TGTGCCAGCAGCTTAGATAGGGGACAGGGCCTGTTCTTC.

The chain employs TRBV7-8 and TRBJ2-7; TRBD1 agrees at 8 bases. V lost 5 bases to trimming and J lost 0 bases; unmatched junction nucleotides: 9. Germline V gene sequence: CDR1 SGHVS, CDR2 FQNEAQ. The CDR3 is 16 amino acids. The CDR3 is CASSTHRQGSSYEQYF. The CDR3 region has the DNA TGTGCCAGCAGCACGCATAGACAGGGGAGCTCCTACGAGCAGTACTTC.

This clonotype was recorded at least ten times. The V and J genes are TRBV6-5 and TRBJ1-5; D uncertain. Germline V gene lookup returns CDR1 MNHEY and CDR2 SVGAGI. This CDR3 has 15 residues. Deletions cut 0 bases from V and 4 bases from J, with 10 bases between. The CDR3 DNA follows: TGTGCCAGCAGTTACTCGGTTACTAATAATCAGCCCCAGCATTTT. Amino acids: CASSYSVTNNQPQHF.

The chain joins TRBV20-1 to TRBJ2-3; TRBD2 agrees at 12 bases. With 2 bases clipped from V and 8 bases from J, the junction kept 11 bases outside the gene matches. This CDR3 is built from 16 residues. Germline V gene data show CDR1 as DFQATT and CDR2 as SNEGSKA (reference sequence). CDR3: CSARRSSASGGATQYF. DNA of the CDR3: TGCAGTGCTAGAAGATCTTCTGCTAGCGGGGGGGCTACGCAGTATTTT.

The chain is built from TRBV9 and TRBJ1-1; no firm D call. Germline loops: CDR1 SGDLS, CDR2 YYNGEE. This CDR3 has 15 residues. Trimming pared 0 bases from V and 0 bases from J, leaving 9 bases between. CDR3 region: CASSVVSSLNTEAFF. The CDR3 DNA reads TGTGCCAGCAGCGTAGTATCCAGTTTGAACACTGAAGCTTTCTTT.

The genes are TRBV7-9 and TRBJ2-7; a possible D gene is TRBD2 (6 bases). V lost 5 bases, J lost 7 bases, and 12 bases lay in between. This CDR3 is built from 12 residues. Germline-derived CDR1 and CDR2 are SEHNR and FQNEAQ (reference sequence). The CDR3 protein is CASSRRELEQYF. In nucleotides, the CDR3 is TGTGCCAGCAGCCGCCGGGAGTTGGAGCAGTACTTC. The full variable domain, with the rest looked up from reference TRBV7-9 and TRBJ2-7, is DTGVSQNPRHKITKRGQNVTFRCDPISEHNRLYWYRQTLGQGPEFLTYFQNEAQLEKSRLLSDRFSAERPKGSFSTLEIQRTEQGDSAMYLCASSRRELEQYFGPGTRLTVT.

This clonotype was detected many times. The rearrangement links TRBV20-1 to TRBJ1-5; 8 bases map to TRBD1. The length of the CDR3 is 15 residues. V was pared by 3 bases and J by 0 bases, with 4 bases of the junction left unmatched. CDR1 and CDR2 (germline): DFQATT, SNEGSKA (reference sequence). The CDR3 DNA reads as TGCAGTGCTAGGACGGACAGGGATAGCAATCAGCCCCAGCATTTT. Amino acid sequence: CSARTDRDSNQPQHF.

V is TRBV2 and J is TRBJ1-4, with 7 bases that match TRBD1. V gave up 5 bases and J gave up 0 bases; unmatched junction bases: 3. The CDR3 totals 15 residues. CDR1 and CDR2 from the germline V gene are SNHLY and FYNNEI. CDR3 region: CASSLQGTTNEKLFF. The CDR3 nucleotides are TGTGCCAGCAGTTTACAGGGGACAACTAATGAAAAACTGTTTTTT.

V usage is TRBV5-1 and J usage is TRBJ2-1; D unclear. V was trimmed by 4 bases and J by 8 bases, leaving 13 bases between them. From germline, CDR1 is SGHRS and CDR2 YFSETQ. This CDR3 comprises 13 residues. CDR3 loop: CASSLNRGDEQFF. In nucleotides, the CDR3 is TGCGCCAGCAGCCTTAATCGCGGTGATGAGCAGTTCTTC.

The rearrangement uses TRBV12-3 or TRBV12-4 and TRBJ1-2; D remains ambiguous. The CDR3 loop spans 13 amino acids. V lost 3 bases and J lost 4, with 9 bases in between. This CDR3 is CASSLGASYGYTF. Here the CDR3 DNA reads TGTGCCAGCAGTTTGGGCGCTTCCTATGGCTACACCTTC.

The sample holds a few counts of this clonotype. The CDR3 reads CSAGQGTDTQYF. CDR3 sequence (DNA): TGCAGCGCCGGACAGGGCACAGATACGCAGTATTTT. This chain uses TRBV29-1 with TRBJ2-3; TRBD1 matches 7 bases. The CDR3 has 12 residues. CDR1 is SQVTM and CDR2 is ANQGSEA in the germline V gene. V shed 7 bases, J shed 1 base, and the junction held 2 bases outside the gene matches.

This chain uses TRBV29-1 with TRBJ1-5; 9 positions agree with TRBD1. Germline CDR1 and CDR2: SQVTM and ANQGSEA. V lost 6 bases to trimming and J lost 2 bases; unmatched junction nucleotides: 2. The CDR3 consists of 13 residues. The CDR3 spells CSVQGAGNQPQHF. The CDR3 DNA is TGCAGCGTACAGGGGGCTGGCAATCAGCCCCAGCATTTT.

This clonotype was recorded at least ten times. The chain combines TRBV5-6 with TRBJ1-2; D unresolved. The V end lost 3 bases, the J end lost 1 base, and 7 bases lay between the germline ends. The CDR3 is 13 amino acids. CDR1 and CDR2 from the germline V gene are SGHDT and YYEEEE. The CDR3 nucleotides read TGTGCCAGCAGCTCCGAGAGTAACTATGGCTACACCTTC. As protein: CASSSESNYGYTF.

This clonotype came up once. The chain combines TRBV10-2 with TRBJ2-7; no clear D gene. The CDR3 extends over 12 amino acids. Germline lookup yields CDR1 WSHSY and CDR2 SAAADI. V was clipped by 7 bases and J by 4 bases, with 11 bases between them. This CDR3 is CASKHRPYEQYF. The CDR3 bases are TGCGCCAGCAAACATAGGCCTTACGAGCAGTACTTC.

The chain has TRBV20-1 and TRBJ2-5, with TRBD1 identical over 12 bases. The CDR3 runs to 14 residues. J was trimmed by 5 bases and V by 6 bases; bases with no gene match: 7. The germline CDR1 and CDR2 sequences are DFQATT and SNEGSKA (reference sequence). The CDR3 reads CSAPGTGGMETQYF. DNA for the CDR3: TGCAGTGCCCCGGGGACAGGGGGCATGGAGACCCAGTACTTC.